This TCR beta chain was identified during a study of blood T cell repertoires in COVID-19. Study context: PBMCs, B-cell-depleted T cells, or T cells provided the cDNA or gDNA that made up the material.

In the authors' methods: Amplifying reference gene primers gave estimates of nucleated cell counts. Produced via immunoSEQ multiplex PCR; TCRdb's table is partial and in-frame only. The DNA was the basis for D and trimming; V, J and clone size are from that table. The sample comprises approximately 13,000 clones, roughly 89% of which are singletons, and 15% to 20% rests with the top ten. This clone was seen once. In germline, CDR1 is MNHEY, CDR2 SMNVEV (reference sequence). The CDR3 is made up of 15 amino acids. Trimming took 3 bases from V and 5 from J; bases not matched to a gene: 6. This TCR derives from a human donor with active COVID-19. The donor label of this sample is uncertain. The chain joins TRBV27 to TRBJ2-5; TRBD1 agrees at 10 bases. Sequences were obtained from peripheral blood. The CDR3 is CASSFVTGGRETQYF. The CDR3 DNA follows: TGTGCCAGCAGTTTTGTGACAGGGGGCCGGGAGACCCAGTACTTC.